Following are 21 T cell receptor beta chains from one sample sequenced in a study of cytotoxic CD8 clonotypes in ibrutinib-treated CLL. Clones were read by immunoSEQ multiplex PCR, and TCRdb kept only the in-frame ones, dropping some. The sample includes 25,000 to 35,000 clones, about three fifths of them seen just once. The material was PBMCs, obtained before ibrutinib treatment. The receptors were gathered from a human donor with chronic lymphocytic leukemia.

The chain links TRBV2 to TRBJ1-6, with D maybe TRBD1 (5 bases). The V end lost 8 bases, the J end lost 4 bases, and 12 bases lay between the germline ends. CDR3 size: 14 residues. Per germline, CDR1 SNHLY and CDR2 FYNNEI. CDR3 DNA: TGTGCCAGCTCGGGGGAACGGTATAATTCACCCCTCCACTTT. This gives the protein CASSGERYNSPLHF.

The chain joins TRBV6-5 to TRBJ1-2, with D uncertain. This CDR3 has 13 amino acids. Germline V lookup: CDR1 MNHEY, CDR2 SVGAGI. The V end lost 2 bases, the J end lost 4 bases, and 8 bases lay between the germline ends. In DNA, the CDR3 is TGTGCCAGCAGTTACGGGCAGCCCTATGGCTACACCTTC. Translation: CASSYGQPYGYTF.

For the CDR3, the DNA is TGTGCCAGCAGCCGGGAAACCTACGAGCAGTACTTC. Translation: CASSRETYEQYF. The chain uses TRBV6-5 and TRBJ2-7, with TRBD2 as a possible D gene (5 bases). Trimming stripped 6 bases from V and 2 bases from J, with 8 bases between. The CDR3 is 12 residues long. The germline V gene has CDR1 MNHEY and CDR2 SVGAGI.

The V gene is TRBV25-1, the J gene TRBJ2-2; D is perhaps TRBD2 (7 bases). The ends were cut back, 5 bases at V and 5 bases at J, with 15 bases in the middle. The CDR3 loop spans 15 amino acids. Germline V lookup: CDR1 MGHDK, CDR2 SYGVNS. The CDR3 protein is CASSKGLGGTGELFF. The CDR3, as DNA: TGTGCCAGCAGTAAAGGACTAGGGGGGACCGGGGAGCTGTTTTTT.

The chain uses TRBV18 and TRBJ1-4; TRBD1 might be the D (5 bases). V lost 3 bases and J lost 4, with 9 bases in between. Germline CDR1 is KGHSH and CDR2 is LQKENI. The CDR3 contains 14 residues. The CDR3 here is CASSPGTVNEKLFF. The CDR3 DNA is TGTGCCAGCTCACCCGGGACGGTTAATGAAAAACTGTTTTTT.

The V gene is TRBV29-1, the J gene TRBJ2-6, with 8 nucleotides matching TRBD1. Germline CDR1 and CDR2: SQVTM and ANQGSEA. This CDR3 is 16 amino acids long. Germline trimming cut 6 bases from V and 3 bases from J; bases unmatched to any gene: 10. This chain's CDR3 is CSVYQGARSGANVLTF. The CDR3 nucleotides read TGCAGCGTGTATCAGGGGGCACGAAGTGGGGCCAACGTCCTGACTTTC.

This chain links TRBV19 with TRBJ1-1, with D hard to call. Germline CDR1 reads LNHDA; CDR2 reads SQIVND (reference sequence). The CDR3 is 15 residues long. The ends were cut back, 5 bases at V and 1 base at J, with 14 bases in the middle. The CDR3, as DNA: TGTGCCAGTAGTTCAACTTCGGCGGGGAACACTGAAGCTTTCTTT. Translation: CASSSTSAGNTEAFF.

The V gene is TRBV27, the J gene TRBJ1-5; D is possibly TRBD1 (5 bases). In germline, CDR1 is MNHEY, CDR2 SMNVEV (reference sequence). The CDR3 spans 14 residues. V lost 8 bases and J lost 7, with 18 bases in between. The DNA for the CDR3 is TGTGCCAGCTCGGAAGGGGAAAGCTGGCAGCCCCAGCATTTT. The encoded protein is CASSEGESWQPQHF.

This clone has only a few counts. This chain joins TRBV28 and TRBJ2-7, with 11 bases lining up with TRBD1. Losses at the gene ends were 4 bases for V and 3 bases for J; bases not matched to a gene: 8. CDR1 is MDHEN and CDR2 is SYDVKM in the germline V gene. The CDR3 is made up of 16 amino acids. The CDR3 region has the DNA TGTGCCAGCAGTTCCGCCGGGACAGGGGGTCTCTACGAGCAGTACTTC. Amino acid sequence: CASSSAGTGGLYEQYF.

CDR3 coding DNA: TGTGCCAGCAGTTCCGGGTGGTCCACGGAGACCCAGTACTTC. This gives the protein CASSSGWSTETQYF. J is TRBJ2-5 and V is TRBV7-6; D remains ambiguous. This CDR3 region has 14 residues. Trimming took 6 bases from V and 5 from J, leaving 16 bases between them. Per germline, CDR1 SGHVS and CDR2 FNYEAQ. The full variable domain, in which reference TRBV7-6 and TRBJ2-5 provide the parts outside the CDR3, is GAGVSQSPRYKVTKRGQDVALRCDPISGHVSLYWYRQALGQGPEFLTYFNYEAQQDKSGLPNDRFSAERPEGSISTLTIQRTEQRDSAMYRCASSSGWSTETQYFGPGTRLLVL.

The chain recombines TRBV5-1 with TRBJ2-2; unclear D gene. Trimming shortened V by 5 bases and J by 4 bases, and 15 bases separated the two germline ends. The germline CDR1 and CDR2 sequences are SGHRS and YFSETQ. This CDR3 is built from 15 residues. The DNA for the CDR3 is TGCGCCAGCAGGACCGGGTCCCAACCCACCGGGGAGCTGTTTTTT. Translated: CASRTGSQPTGELFF.

This clone was counted between two and nine times. V and J are TRBV10-1 and TRBJ2-7; 9 nucleotides line up with TRBD1. The germline V gene encodes CDR1 WNHNN and CDR2 SYGVQD (reference sequence). The CDR3 contains 14 residues. J was trimmed by 6 bases and V by 5 bases; bases with no gene match: 8. The CDR3 loop reads CASSPGQGVLEQYF. CDR3 bases: TGCGCCAGCAGTCCGGGACAGGGAGTCCTCGAGCAGTACTTC.

The gene calls are TRBV7-2 and TRBJ1-2; D is unresolved. Germline loops: CDR1 SGHTA, CDR2 FQGNSA. This CDR3 has 12 residues. V was shortened by 5 bases and J by 8 bases, with 12 bases between the two germline ends. This chain's CDR3 is CASSLDGTGYTF. In DNA form, the CDR3 reads TGTGCCAGCAGCCTGGATGGTACCGGCTACACCTTC.

This chain uses TRBV7-9 with TRBJ1-1; D might be TRBD1 (5 bases). The CDR3 contains 16 residues. Germline values: CDR1 SEHNR, CDR2 FQNEAQ (reference sequence). V lost 2 bases, J lost 1 base, and 14 bases lay in between. This CDR3 reads CASSLFFAGTNTEAFF. The CDR3 region has the DNA TGTGCCAGCAGCTTATTCTTTGCAGGGACGAACACTGAAGCTTTCTTT.

The chain employs TRBV7-8 and TRBJ1-6, with 8 nucleotides matching TRBD1. This CDR3 is 13 amino acids long. CDR1 is SGHVS and CDR2 is FQNEAQ in the germline V gene. V lost 6 bases to trimming and J lost 10 bases; unmatched junction nucleotides: 5. Written as DNA, the CDR3 is TGTGCCAGCAGAACAGGGGGAGGGTCACCCCTCCACTTT. Its translation: CASRTGGGSPLHF.

The rearrangement joins TRBV19 to TRBJ2-7; 11 positions match TRBD2. V lost 4 bases, J lost 4 bases, and 6 bases stayed unmatched. This CDR3 is built from 15 residues. Germline lookup yields CDR1 LNHDA and CDR2 SQIVND (reference sequence). CDR3 loop: CASSTVAGGPYEQYF. In DNA form, the CDR3 reads TGTGCCAGTAGTACCGTAGCGGGAGGGCCGTACGAGCAGTACTTC. Full variable domain (missing parts from reference TRBV19 and TRBJ2-7): DGGITQSPKYLFRKEGQNVTLSCEQNLNHDAMYWYRQDPGQGLRLIYYSQIVNDFQKGDIAEGYSVSREKKESFPLTVTSAQKNPTAFYLCASSTVAGGPYEQYFGPGTRLTVT.

The gene calls are TRBV6-5 and TRBJ1-2; perhaps TRBD1 as D (6 bases). CDR3 size: 13 residues. The V gene's germline CDR1 is MNHEY and CDR2 SVGAGI. The germline V and J ends were trimmed by 2 bases and 8 bases, with 12 bases remaining between them. CDR3 sequence (DNA): TGTGCCAGCAGTTACGGGGGCGCGTCCGGCTACACCTTC. Translated, it gives CASSYGGASGYTF.

The V gene is TRBV27, the J gene TRBJ1-6, with a weak D call TRBD1 (5 bases). Germline CDR1 reads MNHEY; CDR2 reads SMNVEV (reference sequence). V was clipped by 3 bases and J by 6 bases, with 15 bases between them. The CDR3 is made up of 16 amino acids. The CDR3 region has the DNA TGTGCCAGCAGTTTTCTAGCCGGGACCGTTAATTCACCCCTCCACTTT. Translation: CASSFLAGTVNSPLHF.

There are a few counts of this clone. V and J are TRBV6-5 and TRBJ1-4, with D possibly matching TRBD1 (5 bases). V was trimmed by 6 bases and J by 3 bases, leaving 5 bases between them. The CDR3 sequence is 12 residues long. Per germline, CDR1 MNHEY and CDR2 SVGAGI. CDR3 loop: CASRQANEKLFF. Here the CDR3 DNA reads TGTGCCAGCAGACAGGCTAATGAAAAACTGTTTTTT.

The rearrangement uses TRBV9 and TRBJ2-2, with a possible D match to TRBD2 (6 bases). The V gene lost 0 bases and the J gene lost 5 bases, with 8 bases spanning the gap. CDR1 is SGDLS, CDR2 YYNGEE, per germline. The CDR3 has 14 residues. The CDR3 protein is CASSVDGRTGELFF. CDR3 DNA: TGTGCCAGCAGCGTAGACGGGAGAACCGGGGAGCTGTTTTTT.

This sequence joins TRBV7-8 and TRBJ2-7; D gene ambiguous. This CDR3 contains 14 residues. V lost 6 bases and J lost 0, with 12 bases in between. CDR1 is SGHVS, CDR2 FQNEAQ, per germline. The CDR3 DNA reads TGTGCCAGCAGACGCGATATAAGCTCCTACGAGCAGTACTTC. As protein: CASRRDISSYEQYF.